This T cell receptor beta chain comes out of a study of T cells after yellow fever vaccination. TCR cDNA was made by 5'RACE template switching, adding a universal primer site and UMIs. MiXCR, run by TCRdb on the 5' RACE reads, gives a single entry per CDR3 protein. The table includes 360,000 or so distinct CDR3 sequences, roughly 12% detected once. Only a few counts were recorded for this clonotype. Its specificity is unknown. The V gene lost 5 bases and the J gene lost 5 bases, with 19 bases spanning the gap. There are 16 residues in the CDR3. Germline V gene sequence: CDR1 LNHDA, CDR2 SQIVND (reference sequence). Study-level points and caveats: The booster saw the reappearance of most primary-vaccination clones (about 95% CD4, about 90% CD8). On re-exposure, the response was weaker but peaked faster, at day 5 versus 15.

The sequence was obtained from a man aged 18 to 30 who received the YFV17D yellow fever vaccine. This chain joins TRBV19 and TRBJ1-5, with D unresolved. The source was PBMCs, collected on the day of the first yellow fever vaccination. The CDR3 spells CASSLAPGEWDQPQHF. DNA for the CDR3: TGTGCCAGTAGTTTAGCCCCGGGTGAATGGGATCAGCCCCAGCATTTT.